The rows below give T cell receptor beta chains drawn from one sample of a study of blood T cell repertoires in COVID-19. This table comes from immunoSEQ multiplex PCR, and its TCRdb copy is limited to in-frame clones, with some not included. The sample holds roughly 300,000 clones; more than 70% are singletons and the top ten take approximately 7.8%. The sequencing input was peripheral blood. Receptors originate from a woman in her 50s who had recovered from COVID-19. The CDR3 runs from the conserved cysteine through the conserved F or W. Each record gives: CDR3 protein, CDR3 DNA, J gene, D gene, V gene, clone size. The D gene is left open where the match is weak. The size of a clone is reported for some rows only, either as once, few or many, or as a class for expanded clones.

CASSETAAYGYTF	TGTGCCAGCAGCGAAACAGCAGCCTATGGCTACACCTTC	TRBJ1-2	NA	TRBV9	NA
CASSQEAGTGTQYF	TGCGCCAGCAGCCAAGAAGCCGGGACAGGGACGCAGTATTTT	TRBJ2-3	TRBD1	TRBV4-3	NA
CASSLGQGRTQPQHF	TGTGCCAGCAGCTTAGGGCAGGGAAGGACTCAGCCCCAGCATTTT	TRBJ1-5	NA	TRBV13	NA
CASTRGLAGNYEQYF	TGTGCCAGCACCCGTGGACTAGCGGGGAATTACGAGCAGTACTTC	TRBJ2-7	TRBD2	TRBV6-5	NA
CASSILAWDTQYF	TGTGCCAGCAGTATACTAGCATGGGATACGCAGTATTTT	TRBJ2-3	NA	TRBV6-2/TRBV6-3	NA
CASTLQGSTEAFF	TGTGCCAGCACCCTACAGGGGAGCACTGAAGCTTTCTTT	TRBJ1-1	TRBD1	TRBV12-3/TRBV12-4	NA
CASSERGELFF	TGTGCCAGCAGCGAGCGTGGGGAGCTGTTTTTT	TRBJ2-2	NA	TRBV11-2	NA
CASSVGTGTEAFF	TGTGCCAGCAGCGTGGGGACAGGCACTGAAGCTTTCTTT	TRBJ1-1	TRBD1	TRBV9	NA
CASSQGGKAYEQYF	TGTGCCAGCAGCCAGGGCGGGAAAGCCTACGAGCAGTACTTC	TRBJ2-7	NA	TRBV7-2	once
CASSLFEAALHF	TGTGCCAGCAGTTTATTCGAAGCGGCCCTCCACTTT	TRBJ1-6	NA	TRBV12-3/TRBV12-4	NA
CASCHSMNTEAFF	TGTGCCAGTTGTCATTCCATGAACACTGAAGCTTTCTTT	TRBJ1-1	NA	TRBV6-5	NA
CASSPVETNYGYTF	TGTGCCAGCAGCCCCGTGGAGACTAACTATGGCTACACCTTC	TRBJ1-2	NA	TRBV7-8	NA
CASSDLQSTEAFF	TGTGCCAGCAGTGACCTACAGAGCACTGAAGCTTTCTTT	TRBJ1-1	NA	TRBV6-2/TRBV6-3	NA
CASSRTGGTGELFF	TGTGCCAGTAGTAGGACAGGGGGCACCGGGGAGCTGTTTTTT	TRBJ2-2	TRBD1	TRBV19	once
CASTHSLSTEAFF	TGTGCCAGCACTCACTCACTCTCGACTGAAGCTTTCTTT	TRBJ1-1	NA	TRBV28	NA
CASSQDYGQGRTDF	TGCGCCAGCAGCCAAGATTACGGACAGGGACGCACGGATTTT	TRBJ2-3	TRBD1	TRBV4-3	NA
CATSHRVNEQFF	TGTGCCACCAGTCACAGGGTCAATGAGCAGTTCTTC	TRBJ2-1	NA	TRBV24-1	NA
CASKGLGYSYEQYF	TGTGCCAGCAAGGGACTAGGATACTCCTACGAGCAGTACTTC	TRBJ2-7	TRBD2	TRBV11-2	NA
CASSEDGEGTDTQYF	TGTGCCAGCAGTGAAGATGGAGAGGGCACAGATACGCAGTATTTT	TRBJ2-3	NA	TRBV6-4	NA
CASSQQGQGVEETQYF	TGTGCCAGCAGCCAACAAGGACAGGGGGTAGAAGAGACCCAGTACTTC	TRBJ2-5	TRBD1	TRBV3-1/TRBV3-2	once
CASSSTQGVNEKLFF	TGTGCCAGCAGCTCTACACAGGGGGTTAATGAAAAACTGTTTTTT	TRBJ1-4	TRBD1	TRBV7-8	NA
CASSSGQGLVYGYTF	TGTGCCAGCAGTTCTGGACAGGGGCTTGTCTATGGCTACACCTTC	TRBJ1-2	TRBD1	TRBV27	NA
CASSLTGTSTDTQYF	TGCGCCAGCAGCTTGACCGGGACTAGCACAGATACGCAGTATTTT	TRBJ2-3	NA	TRBV5-1	NA
CAWSIGTGELFF	TGTGCCTGGAGTATCGGGACCGGGGAGCTGTTTTTT	TRBJ2-2	NA	TRBV30	NA
CASSYRDSSSYEQYF	TGTGCCAGCAGCTACCGGGACAGTAGCTCCTACGAGCAGTACTTC	TRBJ2-7	TRBD1	TRBV7-9	once
CASSLGVGGVGDTQYF	TGTGCCAGCAGCTTGGGGGTAGGAGGAGTAGGTGATACGCAGTATTTT	TRBJ2-3	NA	TRBV5-4	once
CAWSLGRGLPNSPLHF	TGTGCCTGGAGTTTAGGCAGGGGTCTCCCTAATTCACCCCTCCACTTT	TRBJ1-6	NA	TRBV30	NA
CASSGGAVADTQYF	TGTGCCAGCAGTGGGGGAGCGGTCGCAGATACGCAGTATTTT	TRBJ2-3	NA	TRBV2	NA
CAGARDSSTDTQYF	TGTGCCGGAGCTCGGGACTCCAGCACAGATACGCAGTATTTT	TRBJ2-3	NA	TRBV2	once
CASSQGRGSGNTIYF	TGCGCCAGCAGCCAAGGGCGAGGCTCTGGAAACACCATATATTTT	TRBJ1-3	NA	TRBV4-1	NA
CASESGRGSWDTQYF	TGTGCCAGCGAAAGCGGGAGGGGAAGCTGGGATACGCAGTATTTT	TRBJ2-3	TRBD2	TRBV13	NA
CASSLDVGAYNEQFF	TGTGCCAGCAGCTTAGATGTGGGAGCCTACAATGAGCAGTTCTTC	TRBJ2-1	NA	TRBV7-9	NA
CASSQEAGGIDEQYF	TGCGCCAGCAGCCAAGAAGCAGGGGGCATCGACGAGCAGTACTTC	TRBJ2-7	TRBD1	TRBV4-3	NA
CASSPSLPDRVSSYEQYF	TGTGCCAGCAGCCCGTCCCTACCCGACAGGGTCAGCTCCTACGAGCAGTACTTC	TRBJ2-7	TRBD1	TRBV7-2	NA
CASGFGEPSF	TGTGCCAGTGGGTTTGGGGAGCCCTCTTTT	TRBJ1-1	NA	TRBV19	NA
CASSSIRDRAYEQYF	TGTGCCAGCAGCTCGATCCGGGACAGGGCTTACGAGCAGTACTTC	TRBJ2-7	TRBD1	TRBV11-2	NA